This TCR beta chain was identified in a study of CD8+CD57+ T cells in acquired aplastic anemia. Overall study context: Isolated CD4+ and CD8+ cells, once sorted, yielded DNA averaging around 3 ug.

Genomic DNA, the template, was used for profiling of the TCR beta VDJ and CDR3. MiXCR, applied by TCRdb to the reads, yields one record per CDR3 protein. This table has around 250,000 distinct CDR3 sequences, 70% to 85% appearing once. The germline V gene encodes CDR1 SGHDT and CDR2 YYEEEE. This CDR3 spans 14 amino acids. With 4 bases removed from V and 6 bases from J, the gap between germline ends came to 15 bases. Before being chosen for sequencing, patients had shown CD8+CD57+ cell expansion by flow cytometry. The rearrangement joins TRBV5-6 to TRBJ2-3; possible D gene TRBD1, 6 bases. This TCR derives from a human donor with aplastic anemia. Source material: sorted CD4+, CD8+, or CD8+CD57+ T cells (not recorded which) from PBMCs. This CDR3 is CASSGQICPDTQYF. CDR3 nucleotides: TGTGCCAGCAGCGGACAGATCTGTCCCGATACGCAGTATTTT.